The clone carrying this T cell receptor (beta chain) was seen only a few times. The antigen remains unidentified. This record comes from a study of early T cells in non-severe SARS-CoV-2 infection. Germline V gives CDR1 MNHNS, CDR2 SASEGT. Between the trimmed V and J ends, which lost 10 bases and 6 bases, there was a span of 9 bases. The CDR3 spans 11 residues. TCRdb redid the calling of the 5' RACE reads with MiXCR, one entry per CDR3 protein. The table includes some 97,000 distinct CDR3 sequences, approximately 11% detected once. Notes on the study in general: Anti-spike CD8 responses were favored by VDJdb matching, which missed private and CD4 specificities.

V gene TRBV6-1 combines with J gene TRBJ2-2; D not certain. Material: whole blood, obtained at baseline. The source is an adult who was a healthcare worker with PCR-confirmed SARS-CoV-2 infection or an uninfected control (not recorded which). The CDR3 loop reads CATYRAGELFF. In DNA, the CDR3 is TGTGCCACCTATCGGGCCGGGGAGCTGTTTTTT.